These T cell receptor beta chains were read from a single sample in a study of brain T cells in children with intractable seizures. The assay was immunoSEQ multiplex PCR, and TCRdb's table has in-frame clones only and misses some. This sample carries under 150,000 clones, 85% to 95% of them seen once, and the ten largest clones take roughly 4%. The sample in question was peripheral blood, obtained at surgery. These receptors all stem from a boy in the first two years of life with hemimegalencephaly and intractable seizures. Each CDR3 is given with its conserved first and last residue. D genes are given only for firm matches. Where a row states a size, it is once, few, many or the class of an expanded clone; other rows omit it.

>.|.|TRBV30|11|TRBJ2-7
TGTGCCTGGCAGGTGGGATACGAGCAGTACTTC
CAWQVGYEQYF
>.|.|TRBV30|15|TRBJ1-6
TGTGCCTGGAGTGTGGAAGGCAGTTGGGGTTCACCCCTCCACTTT
CAWSVEGSWGSPLHF
>.|.|TRBV28|15|TRBJ1-1
TGTGCCAGCAGTTTATTTGGGGGGTTAGGAACTGAAGCTTTCTTT
CASSLFGGLGTEAFF
>.|once|TRBV2|14|TRBJ2-3
TGTGCCAGCAGTGAAAACAGGGACACAGATACGCAGTATTTT
CASSENRDTDTQYF
>TRBD2|.|TRBV29-1|12|TRBJ2-7
TGCAGCGTTGATAGGCCCGGGGGGGAGCAGTACTTC
CSVDRPGGEQYF
>.|once|TRBV10-3|12|TRBJ1-5
TGTGCCATAGGGGCGGGGTATCAGCCCCAGCATTTT
CAIGAGYQPQHF
>TRBD2|.|TRBV6-5|16|TRBJ2-1
TGTGCCAGCAGTTACTCGCCCAGCGGGAGGGCCTATGAGCAGTTCTTC
CASSYSPSGRAYEQFF
>TRBD2|.|TRBV9|16|TRBJ2-3
TGTGCCAGCAGCGTAGGGGGACTACGGAGGACAGATACGCAGTATTTT
CASSVGGLRRTDTQYF
>.|once|TRBV3-1/TRBV3-2|15|TRBJ2-7
TGTGCCAGCAGCATAGGCTTCAGCACGGGGCGCGAGCAGTACTTC
CASSIGFSTGREQYF
>TRBD1|.|TRBV6-5|11|TRBJ2-7
TGTGCCAGCCACAGGGGCCACGAGCAGTACTTC
CASHRGHEQYF
>TRBD1|.|TRBV5-6|13|TRBJ2-7
TGTGCCAGCAGCAGGGGACAGAGCTACGAGCAGTACTTC
CASSRGQSYEQYF
>TRBD1|.|TRBV28|13|TRBJ2-2
TGTGCCAGCAGTTTGACAGGGGCCGGGGAGCTGTTTTTT
CASSLTGAGELFF
>TRBD2|once|TRBV29-1|14|TRBJ2-2
TGCAGCGTCGCTAGCGGGAGGGCTTCCGGGGAGCTGTTTTTT
CSVASGRASGELFF
>.|.|TRBV6-8|14|TRBJ2-7
TGTGCCGCAGAACCCCGCAGGTTCCCGGACGAGCAGTACTTC
CAAEPRRFPDEQYF
>.|.|TRBV12-2|17|TRBJ2-2
TGTGCAAGTCGCTCTAGTGGCGGGACACCGAACACCGGGGAGCTGTTTTTT
CASRSSGGTPNTGELFF
>.|.|TRBV11-2|13|TRBJ1-3
TGTGCCAGCAGCTTACCTCAGGGCCACACCATATATTTT
CASSLPQGHTIYF
>.|.|TRBV13|12|TRBJ2-3
TGTGCCAGCAGCCCTCAGAGGAATACGCAGTATTTT
CASSPQRNTQYF
>.|.|TRBV5-1|17|TRBJ2-3
TGCGCCAGCAGCTTGGGACTCCATCCCCCCAACACAGATACGCAGTATTTT
CASSLGLHPPNTDTQYF
>.|.|TRBV7-2|16|TRBJ2-1
TGTGCCAGCAGCAGCACCCGGGGTAGCTCCTACAATGAGCAGTTCTTC
CASSSTRGSSYNEQFF
>.|.|TRBV27|16|TRBJ2-6
TGTGCCAGCAGTCCAACGCGGGTTAGTGGGGCCAACGTCCTGACTTTC
CASSPTRVSGANVLTF
>TRBD1|.|TRBV9|16|TRBJ2-2
TGTGCCAGCAGCGGACGGACAGGGGTCGGCACCGGGGAGCTGTTTTTT
CASSGRTGVGTGELFF
>TRBD1|once|TRBV27|13|TRBJ2-7
TGTGCCAGCAGTCCCCGGACAGGGGGCGAGCAGTACTTC
CASSPRTGGEQYF
>.|.|TRBV13|11|TRBJ2-7
TGTGCCAGCAGCTACTCCTACGAGCAGTACTTC
CASSYSYEQYF
>.|.|TRBV7-9|14|TRBJ2-7
TGTGCCAGCAGCTTATCCGGGAGCTCCTACGAGCAGTACTTC
CASSLSGSSYEQYF
>TRBD1|.|TRBV29-1|14|TRBJ1-2
TGCAGCGCGAGCCCAGGGACAGGGGGATATGGCTACACCTTC
CSASPGTGGYGYTF
>.|once|TRBV28|14|TRBJ1-5
TGTGCCAGCAGTTACAGGGTAGGGAATCAGCCCCAGCATTTT
CASSYRVGNQPQHF
>TRBD1|.|TRBV18|14|TRBJ1-5
TGTGCCAGCTCACCGGGACAGGGACCTCAGCCCCAGCATTTT
CASSPGQGPQPQHF
>.|.|TRBV27|13|TRBJ1-2
TGTGCCAGCAGTTTTGTGGGAAGTCATGGCTACACCTTC
CASSFVGSHGYTF
>.|.|TRBV7-9|13|TRBJ1-4
TGTGCCAGCAGTACTTACTCCGGGGAAAAACTGTTTTTT
CASSTYSGEKLFF
>.|.|TRBV21-1|14|TRBJ1-1
TGTGCCAGCAGCAGGGCTCGGATGAACACTGAAGCTTTCTTT
CASSRARMNTEAFF
>TRBD1|.|TRBV10-1|14|TRBJ2-1
TGCGCCAGCAGTGCAGGGGGCCCTTCTAATGAGCAGTTCTTC
CASSAGGPSNEQFF
>.|.|TRBV2|16|TRBJ2-7
TGTGCCAGCAGGACGGAATTAGGTGGGCAAGCCTACGAGCAGTACTTC
CASRTELGGQAYEQYF
>.|.|TRBV28|12|TRBJ1-2
TGTGCCAGCAGTTGGACAGTCTATGGCTACACCTTC
CASSWTVYGYTF
>TRBD1|once|TRBV5-6|14|TRBJ1-1
TGTGCCAGCAGCCCACAGGGGGATCACACTGAAGCTTTCTTT
CASSPQGDHTEAFF
>TRBD2|.|TRBV5-6|17|TRBJ2-3
TGTGCCAGCAGCTTGGAAGGTAGCGGGAGGGCGGCAGATACGCAGTATTTT
CASSLEGSGRAADTQYF
>TRBD1|.|TRBV23-1|16|TRBJ2-3
TGCGCCAGCAGTCAATCGGAGACAGGGGTCACAGATACGCAGTATTTT
CASSQSETGVTDTQYF
>TRBD1|.|TRBV4-2|15|TRBJ1-4
TGTGCCAGCAGCCAAGTAGGGACAGGGAAGAGAAAAACTGTTTTT
CASSQVGTGKRKTVF
>TRBD1|.|TRBV7-8|13|TRBJ2-1
TGTGCCAGCAGCCGGATAGACAGGGGTGAGCAGTTCTTC
CASSRIDRGEQFF
>.|.|TRBV25-1|16|TRBJ2-1
TGTGCCAGCAGCCCTGACGGGACTCCCCGCTACAATGAGCAGTTCTTC
CASSPDGTPRYNEQFF
>TRBD2|once|TRBV5-1|14|TRBJ2-1
TGCGCCAGCAGCTTGGCCCCTAGCGGGGGTGAGCAGTTCTTC
CASSLAPSGGEQFF
>.|once|TRBV11-3|15|TRBJ2-1
TGTGCCAGCAGCCCCAGGGGGGGCTCCTACAATGAGCAGTTCTTC
CASSPRGGSYNEQFF